The clone carrying this TCR beta chain has more than one count but fewer than ten. What it binds is unknown. During its preparation, the TCRbeta library received unique molecular identifiers. In TCRdb, the PCR reads were re-called with MiXCR into one record per CDR3 protein. This repertoire shows 280,000 or so distinct CDR3 sequences, approximately 10% found once; its top ten account for 23%. The sample originates from a study of T-cell reconstitution after alpha-beta-depleted transplantation in children. Regarding the study as a whole: Expanded graft clones numbering several hundred reportedly gave rise to alpha-beta T cells about two months after transplant.

Per germline, CDR1 DFQATT and CDR2 SNEGSKA (reference sequence). Trimming cost V 6 bases and J 2 bases, with 10 bases left between them. CDR3 length: 12 amino acids. The sample was peripheral blood, taken 180 days after TCRalphabeta/CD19-depleted stem cell transplant. The chain has TRBV20-1 and TRBJ2-5; D is undetermined. The sequence came from a male patient aged 2 to 9 who had a stem cell transplant for chronic granulomatous disease, so the T cells may come from the graft donor. CDR3 in DNA: TGCAGTGCGCTGGGGATACAAGAGACCCAGTACTTC. This gives the protein CSALGIQETQYF.